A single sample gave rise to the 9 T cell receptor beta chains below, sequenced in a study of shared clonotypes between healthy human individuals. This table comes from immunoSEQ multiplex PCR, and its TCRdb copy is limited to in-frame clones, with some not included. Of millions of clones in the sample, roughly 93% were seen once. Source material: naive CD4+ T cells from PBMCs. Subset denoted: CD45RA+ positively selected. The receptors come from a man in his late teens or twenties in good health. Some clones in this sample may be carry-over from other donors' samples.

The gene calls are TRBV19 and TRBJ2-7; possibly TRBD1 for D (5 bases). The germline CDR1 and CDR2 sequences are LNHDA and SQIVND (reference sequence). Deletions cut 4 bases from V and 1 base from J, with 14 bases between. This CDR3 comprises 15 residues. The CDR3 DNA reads TGTGCCAGTAGTACAGGACACCTAGGATCCTACGAGCAGTACTTC. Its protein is CASSTGHLGSYEQYF.

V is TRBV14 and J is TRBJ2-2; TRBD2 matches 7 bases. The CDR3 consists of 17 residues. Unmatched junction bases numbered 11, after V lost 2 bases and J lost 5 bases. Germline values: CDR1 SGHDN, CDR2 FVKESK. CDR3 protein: CASSQRSGGRGTGELFF. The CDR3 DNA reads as TGTGCCAGCAGCCAAAGATCGGGCGGGAGAGGGACCGGGGAGCTGTTTTTT.

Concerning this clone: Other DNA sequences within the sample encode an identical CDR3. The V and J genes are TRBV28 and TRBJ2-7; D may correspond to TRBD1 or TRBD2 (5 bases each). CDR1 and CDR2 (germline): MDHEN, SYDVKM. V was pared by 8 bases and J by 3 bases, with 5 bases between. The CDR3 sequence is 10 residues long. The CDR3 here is CASGGYEQYF. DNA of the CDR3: TGTGCCAGCGGGGGCTACGAGCAGTACTTC. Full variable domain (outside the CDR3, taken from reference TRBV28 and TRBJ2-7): DVKVTQSSRYLVKRTGEKVFLECVQDMDHENMFWYRQDPGLGLRLIYFSYDVKMKEKGDIPEGYSVSREKKERFSLILESASTNQTSMYLCASGGYEQYFGPGTRLTVT.

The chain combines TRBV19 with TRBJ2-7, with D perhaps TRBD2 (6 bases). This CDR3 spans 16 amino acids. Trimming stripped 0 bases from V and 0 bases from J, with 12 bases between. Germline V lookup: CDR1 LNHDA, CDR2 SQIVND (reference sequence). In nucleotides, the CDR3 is TGTGCCAGTAGTATAGAGGGGGGACTGGACTCCTACGAGCAGTACTTC. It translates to CASSIEGGLDSYEQYF. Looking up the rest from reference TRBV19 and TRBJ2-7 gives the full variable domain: DGGITQSPKYLFRKEGQNVTLSCEQNLNHDAMYWYRQDPGQGLRLIYYSQIVNDFQKGDIAEGYSVSREKKESFPLTVTSAQKNPTAFYLCASSIEGGLDSYEQYFGPGTRLTVT.

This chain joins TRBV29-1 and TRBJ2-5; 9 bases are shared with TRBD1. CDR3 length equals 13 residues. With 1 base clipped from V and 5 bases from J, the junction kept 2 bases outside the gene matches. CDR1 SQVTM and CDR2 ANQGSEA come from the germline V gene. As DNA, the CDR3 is TGCAGCGTTGAAGGGACAGGGGTTGAGACCCAGTACTTC. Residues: CSVEGTGVETQYF.

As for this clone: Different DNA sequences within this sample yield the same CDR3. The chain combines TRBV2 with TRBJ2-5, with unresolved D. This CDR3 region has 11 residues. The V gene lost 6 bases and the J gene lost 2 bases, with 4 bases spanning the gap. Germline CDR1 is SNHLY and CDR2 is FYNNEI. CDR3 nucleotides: TGTGCCAGCAGATTTCAAGAGACCCAGTACTTC. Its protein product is CASRFQETQYF. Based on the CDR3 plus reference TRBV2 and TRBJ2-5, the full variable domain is EPEVTQTPSHQVTQMGQEVILRCVPISNHLYFYWYRQILGQKVEFLVSFYNNEISEKSEIFDDQFSVERPDGSNFTLKIRSTKLEDSAMYFCASRFQETQYFGPGTRLLVL.

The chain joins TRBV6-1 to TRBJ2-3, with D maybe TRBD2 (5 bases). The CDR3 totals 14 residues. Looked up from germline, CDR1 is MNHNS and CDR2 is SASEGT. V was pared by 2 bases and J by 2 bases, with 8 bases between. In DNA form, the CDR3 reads TGTGCCAGCAGTGAAAGCGGAGACACAGATACGCAGTATTTT. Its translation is CASSESGDTDTQYF.

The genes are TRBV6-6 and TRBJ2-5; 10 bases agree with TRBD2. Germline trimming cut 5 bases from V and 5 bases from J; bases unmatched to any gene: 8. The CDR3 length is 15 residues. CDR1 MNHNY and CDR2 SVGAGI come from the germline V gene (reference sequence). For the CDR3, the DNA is TGTGCCAGCAGTGAGGTAGCGGGAGGTTGGGAGACCCAGTACTTC. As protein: CASSEVAGGWETQYF.

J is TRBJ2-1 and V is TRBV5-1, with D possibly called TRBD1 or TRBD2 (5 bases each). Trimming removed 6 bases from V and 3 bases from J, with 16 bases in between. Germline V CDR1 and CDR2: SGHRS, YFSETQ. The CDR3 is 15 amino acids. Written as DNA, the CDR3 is TGCGCCAGCACAGATACCGGGACCTACTACAATGAGCAGTTCTTC. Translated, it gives CASTDTGTYYNEQFF.